The 25 T cell receptor beta chains below were found in one sample sequenced in a study of T cells in localized non-small cell lung cancer. Clones were read by immunoSEQ multiplex PCR, and TCRdb kept only the in-frame ones, dropping some. The sample includes about 9,600 clones, 90% seen only once; the top ten take 17%. This sample comprised peripheral blood, obtained before any cancer treatment. Receptors originate from a male donor older than 55 with stage III squamous cell lung carcinoma.

This clone was found once. The chain carries TRBV29-1 and TRBJ1-2; a possible D gene is TRBD1 (6 bases). Germline CDR1 is SQVTM and CDR2 is ANQGSEA. The CDR3 is made up of 13 amino acids. V dropped 3 bases and J dropped 4 bases, with 12 bases sitting between them. CDR3 loop: CSVDGATGYGYTF. Written as DNA, the CDR3 is TGCAGCGTTGATGGGGCGACAGGCTATGGCTACACCTTC.

The chain joins TRBV2 to TRBJ1-4; D is unclear. The length of the CDR3 is 15 residues. In germline, CDR1 is SNHLY, CDR2 FYNNEI. V lost 2 bases to trimming and J lost 7 bases, with 14 bases between them. CDR3 protein: CASSESGGSGEKLFF. In nucleotides, the CDR3 is TGTGCCAGCAGTGAATCGGGCGGTTCGGGTGAAAAACTGTTTTTT.

The V gene is TRBV7-9, the J gene TRBJ2-7; 8 bases line up with TRBD1. Trimming removed 5 bases from V and 3 bases from J; junction bases left unmatched: 12. This CDR3 contains 16 residues. The germline CDR1 and CDR2 sequences are SEHNR and FQNEAQ (reference sequence). The CDR3 here is CASSPTPGQARYEQYF. The CDR3 DNA reads as TGTGCCAGCAGCCCAACTCCGGGACAGGCACGCTACGAGCAGTACTTC.

The chain joins TRBV6-1 to TRBJ2-6; D possibly corresponds to TRBD2 (6 bases). The CDR3 runs to 14 residues. V dropped 6 bases and J dropped 9 bases, with 15 bases sitting between them. Germline V gene sequence: CDR1 MNHNS, CDR2 SASEGT. CDR3 region: CASRGLRDFNVLTF. CDR3 DNA: TGTGCCAGCAGAGGCCTCCGGGACTTCAACGTCCTGACTTTC.

The V call is TRBV27, the J call TRBJ1-6; tentatively, D is TRBD1 (5 bases). Germline values: CDR1 MNHEY, CDR2 SMNVEV (reference sequence). V was trimmed by 6 bases and J by 6 bases, leaving 18 bases between them. This CDR3 spans 16 amino acids. The CDR3 loop is CASSLIAGLINSPLHF. The CDR3, as DNA: TGTGCCAGCAGCCTTATAGCAGGGCTGATTAATTCACCCCTCCACTTT.

This chain links TRBV5-6 with TRBJ2-6; D uncertain. Germline V gene data show CDR1 as SGHDT and CDR2 as YYEEEE. Trimming left V 0 bases short and J 4 bases short, with 8 bases between. The CDR3 has 15 amino acids. The CDR3 reads CASSLAGPGANVLTF. The CDR3 nucleotides read TGTGCCAGCAGCTTGGCGGGCCCCGGGGCCAACGTCCTGACTTTC.

The chain carries TRBV5-1 and TRBJ2-5, with TRBD2 as a possible D gene (6 bases). The CDR3 totals 14 residues. Trimming cost V 5 bases and J 5 bases, with 16 bases left between them. The V gene's germline CDR1 is SGHRS and CDR2 YFSETQ. The CDR3 sequence: CASRSSEALETQYF. CDR3 DNA sequence: TGCGCCAGCAGATCTAGCGAGGCCCTTGAGACCCAGTACTTC. Filled out from reference TRBV5-1 and TRBJ2-5, the complete variable domain reads KAGVTQTPRYLIKTRGQQVTLSCSPISGHRSVSWYQQTPGQGLQFLFEYFSETQRNKGNFPGRFSGRQFSNSRSEMNVSTLELGDSALYLCASRSSEALETQYFGPGTRLLVL.

The table lists this clone with a few counts. The chain recombines TRBV27 with TRBJ2-7; D is possibly TRBD1 (6 bases). Trimming left V 5 bases short and J 7 bases short, with 15 bases between. Per germline, CDR1 MNHEY and CDR2 SMNVEV (reference sequence). This CDR3 is built from 13 residues. CDR3 DNA sequence: TGTGCCAGCAGTACTACAGGGTTCGGGGAGCAGTACTTC. Protein product: CASSTTGFGEQYF.

This rearrangement joins TRBV19 to TRBJ2-6; 7 bases map to TRBD1. Germline V gene lookup returns CDR1 LNHDA and CDR2 SQIVND (reference sequence). Losses at the gene ends were 5 bases for V and 0 bases for J; bases not matched to a gene: 7. The CDR3 sequence is 17 residues long. CDR3 bases: TGTGCCAGTAGTCCGGGCAGGGGGTTCTCTGGGGCCAACGTCCTGACTTTC. Encoded protein: CASSPGRGFSGANVLTF.

This clone has only one observation. The chain carries TRBV15 and TRBJ2-7; possible D gene TRBD1, 7 bases. The germline V and J ends were trimmed by 4 bases and 6 bases, with 19 bases remaining between them. The CDR3 is made up of 15 amino acids. In germline, CDR1 is LNHNV, CDR2 YYDKDF (reference sequence). This CDR3 reads CATSTIRQGGSEQYF. Here the CDR3 DNA reads TGTGCCACCAGCACGATCAGACAGGGAGGCAGCGAGCAGTACTTC.

This rearrangement joins TRBV28 to TRBJ1-5, with TRBD1 matching 7 bases. J gave up 3 bases and V 5 bases, and 7 bases lay outside the gene matches. The CDR3 covers 15 residues. Germline V CDR1 and CDR2: MDHEN, SYDVKM. The CDR3 loop reads CASSPPTGINQPQHF. The DNA of the CDR3 is TGTGCCAGCAGTCCGCCGACAGGGATCAATCAGCCCCAGCATTTT.

This sequence joins TRBV6-1 and TRBJ1-2; possible D gene TRBD1, 6 bases. The CDR3 runs to 15 residues. The V end lost 6 bases, the J end lost 3 bases, and 17 bases lay between the germline ends. Germline values: CDR1 MNHNS, CDR2 SASEGT. The CDR3 region has the DNA TGTGCCAGCAGCCTTAGACAGGAGATAGACTATGGCTACACCTTC. As protein: CASSLRQEIDYGYTF.

The chain joins TRBV28 to TRBJ2-7; 11 nucleotides agree with TRBD1. The CDR3 loop spans 16 amino acids. The junction had 14 bases not matched to a gene; V was cut back by 7 bases and J by 6 bases. CDR1 is MDHEN, CDR2 SYDVKM, per germline. CDR3 sequence: CASTLPGQGARREQYF. CDR3 DNA: TGTGCCAGCACCCTGCCCGGACAGGGGGCGCGTCGCGAGCAGTACTTC.

The rearrangement links TRBV5-1 to TRBJ2-7, with D perhaps assigned TRBD1 or TRBD2 (6 bases each). V lost 5 bases and J 0 bases, leaving 12 bases between the germline ends. CDR1 is SGHRS, CDR2 YFSETQ, per germline. The CDR3 is 14 residues long. The CDR3 DNA reads as TGCGCCAGCAGGGGGGGCTCGAGCTCCTACGAGCAGTACTTC. It yields the protein CASRGGSSSYEQYF. Supplemented by reference TRBV5-1 and TRBJ2-7, the full variable domain reads KAGVTQTPRYLIKTRGQQVTLSCSPISGHRSVSWYQQTPGQGLQFLFEYFSETQRNKGNFPGRFSGRQFSNSRSEMNVSTLELGDSALYLCASRGGSSSYEQYFGPGTRLTVT.

The chain joins TRBV19 to TRBJ2-5; D is unclear. Germline CDR1 and CDR2: LNHDA and SQIVND (reference sequence). The CDR3 loop spans 14 amino acids. V lost 5 bases, J lost 1 base, and 11 bases lay in between. For the CDR3, the DNA is TGTGCCAGTAGTTCCCGACCATTCCAAGAGACCCAGTACTTC. It is translated as CASSSRPFQETQYF.

The sample holds one count of this clone. This sequence joins TRBV7-2 and TRBJ2-6; D is ambiguous. From germline, CDR1 is SGHTA and CDR2 FQGNSA. The V end was cut by 5 bases, the J end by 5 bases, with 22 bases between. CDR3 length: 18 amino acids. CDR3 nucleotide sequence: TGTGCCAGCAGCAACGTAGTGAGACGACAAAGTCGGGCCAACGTCCTGACTTTC. This sequence encodes CASSNVVRRQSRANVLTF.

The table lists this clone with a few counts. The chain joins TRBV14 to TRBJ1-1; D remains unclear. With 4 bases removed from V and 0 bases from J, the gap between germline ends came to 6 bases. Looked up from germline, CDR1 is SGHDN and CDR2 is FVKESK. This CDR3 contains 13 residues. The CDR3 loop reads CASSLTVNTEAFF. The CDR3 nucleotides read TGTGCCAGCAGCCTAACAGTGAACACTGAAGCTTTCTTT. The whole variable domain, filled in from reference TRBV14 and TRBJ1-1, reads EAGVTQFPSHSVIEKGQTVTLRCDPISGHDNLYWYRRVMGKEIKFLLHFVKESKQDESGMPNNRFLAERTGGTYSTLKVQPAELEDSGVYFCASSLTVNTEAFFGQGTRLTVV.

V is TRBV9 and J is TRBJ2-1, with TRBD2 matching over 8 bases. CDR1 is SGDLS and CDR2 is YYNGEE in the germline V gene. There are 16 residues in the CDR3. V gave up 1 base and J gave up 8 bases; unmatched junction bases: 11. Here the CDR3 DNA reads TGTGCCAGCAGCGTAAATACCCGGGGGGGCCAGCATGAGCAGTTCTTC. This encodes CASSVNTRGGQHEQFF.

The rearrangement uses TRBV19 and TRBJ1-4; D call uncertain. Between the trimmed V and J ends, which lost 6 bases and 4 bases, there was a span of 21 bases. In germline, CDR1 is LNHDA, CDR2 SQIVND (reference sequence). This CDR3 is built from 17 residues. CDR3 nucleotides: TGTGCCAGTAGGATTAACCCGCCAGGATCGTATAATGAAAAACTGTTTTTT. Protein sequence: CASRINPPGSYNEKLFF.

This clone appeared once. The chain has TRBV19 and TRBJ2-1; no definite D call. The ends were cut back, 3 bases at V and 4 bases at J, with 7 bases in the middle. Germline values: CDR1 LNHDA, CDR2 SQIVND (reference sequence). This CDR3 contains 13 residues. The CDR3 loop is CASSIREYNEQFF. The CDR3 DNA sequence: TGTGCCAGTAGTATTCGTGAGTACAATGAGCAGTTCTTC.

Here the CDR3 reads CASSFLQGASNQPQHF. The CDR3 bases are TGTGCCAGCAGTTTCCTTCAGGGGGCGAGCAATCAGCCCCAGCATTTT. V usage is TRBV28 and J usage is TRBJ1-5; 8 bases are shared with TRBD1. This CDR3 contains 16 residues. Germline V gene data show CDR1 as MDHEN and CDR2 as SYDVKM. V gave up 3 bases and J gave up 1 base; unmatched junction bases: 5.

CDR3 sequence reads: CASSVARGGDFYGYTF. DNA of the CDR3: TGTGCCAGCAGCGTAGCGAGGGGAGGGGACTTCTATGGCTACACCTTC. The gene calls are TRBV9 and TRBJ1-2; maybe TRBD1 (5 bases). Trimming removed 0 bases from V and 4 bases from J, with 16 bases in between. CDR1 SGDLS and CDR2 YYNGEE come from the germline V gene. The CDR3 runs to 16 residues.

The rearrangement uses TRBV2 and TRBJ1-4; 9 positions match TRBD1. The V gene end was trimmed by 9 bases and the J gene end by 7 bases; junction bases not matched to a gene: 6. The germline V gene has CDR1 SNHLY and CDR2 FYNNEI. There are 13 residues in the CDR3. The CDR3, as DNA: TGTGCCAGTAACCGACAGGGGGGTGAAAAACTGTTTTTT. Encoded protein: CASNRQGGEKLFF.

The rearrangement joins TRBV5-4 to TRBJ1-2, with D uncertain. This CDR3 is built from 14 residues. Trimming left V 4 bases short and J 6 bases short, with 16 bases between. Germline loops: CDR1 SGHNT, CDR2 YYREEE (reference sequence). CDR3 in amino acids: CASSQESGNDGYTF. The CDR3 bases are TGTGCCAGCAGCCAAGAGTCCGGGAACGATGGCTACACCTTC. Looking up the rest from reference TRBV5-4 and TRBJ1-2 gives the full variable domain: ETGVTQSPTHLIKTRGQQVTLRCSSQSGHNTVSWYQQALGQGPQFIFQYYREEENGRGNFPPRFSGLQFPNYSSELNVNALELDDSALYLCASSQESGNDGYTFGSGTRLTVV.

The chain carries TRBV10-3 and TRBJ1-4; possibly TRBD1 for D (5 bases). The germline V gene encodes CDR1 ENHRY and CDR2 SYGVKD. Trimming shortened V by 10 bases and J by 2 bases, and 8 bases separated the two germline ends. The CDR3 spans 12 residues. CDR3 sequence (DNA): TGTGCCACCGGGGACACTAATGAAAAACTGTTTTTT. Encoded protein: CATGDTNEKLFF.